Listed below are T cell receptor beta chains from one sample, sequenced in a study of blood T cell repertoires in COVID-19. TCRdb's copy holds only in-frame clones and misses some; the assay was immunoSEQ multiplex PCR. The sample records roughly 41,000 clones, over 80% being singletons. The sequenced sample consisted of peripheral blood. The receptors were sampled from a woman of 80 years or more with acute or convalescent COVID-19. CDR3s include the opening cysteine and the closing phenylalanine or tryptophan. A D gene is named only where the DNA matches it firmly. Only some rows state a clone size, as once, few, many or a class for expanded clones.

clone_size	d_call	j_call	v_call	cdr3_aa	cdr3_nt
-	-	TRBJ2-3	TRBV7-9	CASSLKSTDTDTQYF	TGTGCCAGCAGCTTAAAGTCTACAGACACAGATACGCAGTATTTT
-	TRBD1	TRBJ1-1	TRBV30	CAWNLNRGATEAFF	TGTGCCTGGAATCTAAACAGGGGGGCCACTGAAGCTTTCTTT
-	-	TRBJ1-4	TRBV7-2	CASSLDRTNEKLFF	TGTGCCAGCAGCTTAGACAGGACTAATGAAAAACTGTTTTTT
once	-	TRBJ2-3	TRBV7-8	CASSLRGSQYF	TGTGCCAGCAGCTTACGGGGATCGCAGTATTTT
-	TRBD2	TRBJ2-1	TRBV9	CASSEWTSDYNEQFF	TGTGCCAGCAGCGAGTGGACTAGCGACTACAATGAGCAGTTCTTC
-	-	TRBJ1-4	TRBV19	CASSIQEPTNEKLFF	TGTGCCAGTAGTATACAGGAACCAACTAATGAAAAACTGTTTTTT
-	TRBD1	TRBJ1-1	TRBV7-2	CASSLVRGHQGAFF	TGTGCCAGCAGCTTGGTGAGGGGGCACCAGGGGGCTTTCTTT
-	-	TRBJ1-2	TRBV11-1	CASSLARGYGYTF	TGTGCCAGCAGCTTGGCCAGGGGCTATGGCTACACCTTC
-	TRBD1	TRBJ2-7	TRBV7-2	CASSLGGWDRGWSSYEQYF	TGTGCCAGCAGCTTAGGGGGGTGGGACAGGGGCTGGAGCTCCTACGAGCAGTACTTC
few	TRBD1	TRBJ1-1	TRBV28	CASSVQGADTEAFF	TGTGCCAGCAGTGTACAGGGGGCGGACACTGAAGCTTTCTTT
-	-	TRBJ2-6	TRBV6-1	CASSDQGRASGANVLTF	TGTGCCAGCAGTGACCAGGGGAGGGCCTCTGGGGCCAACGTCCTGACTTTC
-	TRBD1	TRBJ1-4	TRBV29-1	CSVEVRQGFEKLFF	TGCAGCGTTGAAGTTCGACAGGGGTTTGAAAAACTGTTTTTT
-	TRBD2	TRBJ2-3	TRBV27	CASSSGLAGVDTQYF	TGTGCCAGCAGTTCGGGACTAGCGGGGGTGGATACGCAGTATTTT
-	-	TRBJ2-5	TRBV19	CASSIQGRETQYF	TGTGCCAGTAGTATTCAGGGAAGGGAGACCCAGTACTTC
-	TRBD1	TRBJ1-2	TRBV7-2	CASSEGQGLYGYTF	TGTGCCAGCAGCGAGGGACAGGGCCTCTATGGCTACACCTTC
-	-	TRBJ2-5	TRBV7-2	CASSLRQVETQYF	TGTGCCAGCAGCTTGCGACAGGTAGAGACCCAGTACTTC
-	TRBD1	TRBJ1-2	TRBV6-5	CASSYSMQGEGKGYTF	TGTGCCAGCAGTTACTCGATGCAGGGGGAAGGGAAAGGCTACACCTTC
once	-	TRBJ1-1	TRBV6-5	CASSYSEGGNTEAFF	TGTGCCAGCAGTTACTCGGAAGGGGGGAACACTGAAGCTTTCTTT
-	-	TRBJ1-1	TRBV7-2	CASTPIRGGTEAFF	TGTGCCAGCACCCCGATCCGAGGGGGCACTGAAGCTTTCTTT
-	TRBD1	TRBJ1-3	TRBV6-6	CASSYPGTGSGNTIYF	TGTGCCAGCAGTTACCCCGGGACAGGGTCTGGAAACACCATATATTTT
few	TRBD2	TRBJ2-7	TRBV3-1/TRBV3-2	CASSLAGGAYEQYF	TGTGCCAGCAGCCTAGCCGGGGGGGCCTACGAGCAGTACTTC
-	-	TRBJ1-1	TRBV18	CASSNRRVGDTEAFF	TGTGCCAGCTCGAATAGGAGGGTAGGGGACACTGAAGCTTTCTTT
-	-	TRBJ2-2	TRBV7-2	CASSVTSTGELFF	TGTGCCAGCAGCGTTACTAGCACCGGGGAGCTGTTTTTT
-	-	TRBJ2-5	TRBV5-6	CASSPYISPETQYF	TGTGCCAGCAGCCCCTATATTTCCCCGGAGACCCAGTACTTC
-	-	TRBJ2-7	TRBV6-2/TRBV6-3	CASSYPTGSYEQYF	TGTGCCAGCAGTTACCCGACAGGCTCCTACGAGCAGTACTTC
once	-	TRBJ1-2	TRBV28	CASSLGGAGEGGYTF	TGTGCCAGCAGTTTGGGAGGTGCGGGAGAAGGTGGCTACACCTTC
once	-	TRBJ1-1	TRBV29-1	CSAWTLNTEAFF	TGCAGCGCTTGGACACTGAACACTGAAGCTTTCTTT
once	-	TRBJ1-1	TRBV6-2/TRBV6-3	CASSQVGQPNTEAFF	TGTGCCAGCAGTCAGGTGGGACAACCGAACACTGAAGCTTTCTTT
-	TRBD2	TRBJ2-1	TRBV28	CASSFTAGQQSVEQFF	TGTGCCAGCAGCTTTACAGCGGGGCAACAGAGTGTTGAGCAGTTCTTC